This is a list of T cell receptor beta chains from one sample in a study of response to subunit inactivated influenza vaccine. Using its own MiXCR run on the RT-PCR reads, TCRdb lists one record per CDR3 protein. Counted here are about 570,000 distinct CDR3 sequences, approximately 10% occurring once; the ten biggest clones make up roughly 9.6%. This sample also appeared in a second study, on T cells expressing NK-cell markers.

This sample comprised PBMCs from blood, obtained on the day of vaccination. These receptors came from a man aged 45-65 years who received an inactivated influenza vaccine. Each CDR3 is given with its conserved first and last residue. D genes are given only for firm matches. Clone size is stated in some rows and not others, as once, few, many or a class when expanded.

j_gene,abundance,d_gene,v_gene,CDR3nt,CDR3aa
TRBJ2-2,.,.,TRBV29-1,TGCAGCGTTGGTTACAAAGGGGAGCTGTTTTTT,CSVGYKGELFF
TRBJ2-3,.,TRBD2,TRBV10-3,TGTGCCACCAGTGACGGACTAGCGGGGGGGCAGGGAGATACGCAGTATTTT,CATSDGLAGGQGDTQYF
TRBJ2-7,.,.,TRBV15,TGTGCCACCAGCAACACAGGATCCTACTACGAGCAGTACTTC,CATSNTGSYYEQYF
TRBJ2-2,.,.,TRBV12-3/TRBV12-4,TGTGCCAGCAGTTTTACCGCCGGGGAGCTGTTTTTT,CASSFTAGELFF
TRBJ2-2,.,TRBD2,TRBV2,TGTGCCAGCAGTTTCCCCCCAGCGGGGGGGGCGAACACCGGGGAGCTGTTTTTT,CASSFPPAGGANTGELFF
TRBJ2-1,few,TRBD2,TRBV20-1,TGCAGTGCTAGAGATCCGCTAGCGGAGCGTTACAATGAGCAGTTCTTC,CSARDPLAERYNEQFF
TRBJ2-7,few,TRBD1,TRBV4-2,TGTGCCAGCAGCCAAGGGGGACAGGGGGCCCACGAGCAGTACTTC,CASSQGGQGAHEQYF
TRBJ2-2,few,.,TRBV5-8,TGTGCCAGCAGCAAAGGACAAGGTCCCGGGGAGCTGTTTTTT,CASSKGQGPGELFF
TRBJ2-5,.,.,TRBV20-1,TGCAGTGCTAGAGATGGAGCGACCCAAGAGACCCAGTACTTC,CSARDGATQETQYF
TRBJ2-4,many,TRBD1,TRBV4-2,TGTGCCAGCAGCCAAGATCGACAGGGGTTAGCCAAAAACATTCAGTACTTC,CASSQDRQGLAKNIQYF
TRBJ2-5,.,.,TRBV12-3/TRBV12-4,TGTGCCAGCAGTTTAAGTAGCCTCCAAGAGACCCAGTACTTC,CASSLSSLQETQYF
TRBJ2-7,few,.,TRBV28,TGTGCCAGCAGTTCGACAAATCGGGCTGATGAGCAGTACTTC,CASSSTNRADEQYF
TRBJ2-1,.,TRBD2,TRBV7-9,TGTGCCAGCAGCGCACGCGGGAGGGGCTCCTACAATGAGCAGTTCTTC,CASSARGRGSYNEQFF
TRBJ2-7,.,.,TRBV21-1,TGTGCCAGCAGCAAGGAAAGGTCTGAGACCTACGAGCAGTACTTC,CASSKERSETYEQYF
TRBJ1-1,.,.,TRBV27,TGTGCCAGCAGTTTAAATACCGGTTGGCCTGAAGCTTTCTTT,CASSLNTGWPEAFF
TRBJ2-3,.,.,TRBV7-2,TGTGCCAGCAGCTTAGTTCGGGAAACCACAGATACGCAGTATTTT,CASSLVRETTDTQYF
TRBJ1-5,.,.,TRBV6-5,TGTGCCAGCAGTTACTCGATTACCAGCAATCAGCCCCAGCATTTT,CASSYSITSNQPQHF
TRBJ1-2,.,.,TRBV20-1,TGCAGTGTACGGAGCAACTATGGCTACACCTTC,CSVRSNYGYTF
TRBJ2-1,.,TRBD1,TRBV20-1,TGCAGTGCTAGACAAGGACAGGTGTTAACTCATGAGCAGTTCTTC,CSARQGQVLTHEQFF
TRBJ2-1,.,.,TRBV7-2,TGTGCCAGCAGCTTACGAGCGTACAATGAGCAGTTCTTC,CASSLRAYNEQFF
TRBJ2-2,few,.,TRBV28,TGTGCCAGCAGTTTACTAAGCGGGCGAGACACCGGGGAGCTGTTTTTT,CASSLLSGRDTGELFF
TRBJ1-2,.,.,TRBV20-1,TGCAGTGTCCGCGAATCTAACTATGGCTACACCTTC,CSVRESNYGYTF